Listed here are 24 T cell receptor beta chains from one sample, sequenced in a study of TIL therapy for anti-PD-1-resistant metastatic lung cancer. Time point: pre-treatment sample, taken before nivolumab and TIL therapy. Sequencing used immunoSEQ v3. Profiling relied on immunoSEQ multiplex PCR, and the TCRdb table lists in-frame clones only, not all of them. The sample lists 15,000 to 20,000 clones, about four fifths occurring once. This specimen was blood, taken at baseline. Source of these receptors: a person between 25 and 80 years old with non-small cell lung cancer.

The rearrangement joins TRBV28 to TRBJ2-3; 10 positions agree with TRBD2. The V gene's germline CDR1 is MDHEN and CDR2 SYDVKM. This CDR3 spans 16 amino acids. The J segment lost 3 bases and the V segment lost 3 bases, leaving 6 bases of the junction unmatched. CDR3 residues: CASSFYLAGETDTQYF. DNA of the CDR3: TGTGCCAGCAGTTTCTATCTAGCGGGGGAGACAGATACGCAGTATTTT.

Remarks on this clone: Different DNA sequences within this sample yield the same CDR3. This chain connects TRBV11-2 to TRBJ2-1; 7 positions agree with TRBD1. Per germline, CDR1 SGHAT and CDR2 FQNNGV. Unmatched junction bases numbered 5, after V lost 3 bases and J lost 0 bases. This CDR3 has 16 residues. CDR3 residues: CASSLRTGSSYNEQFF. CDR3 bases: TGTGCCAGCAGCTTGAGGACAGGCAGCTCCTACAATGAGCAGTTCTTC.

The V and J genes are TRBV6-5 and TRBJ2-4; 8 nucleotides align to TRBD1. The CDR3 consists of 16 residues. Germline assignment: CDR1 MNHEY and CDR2 SVGAGI. V shed 2 bases, J shed 6 bases, and the junction held 9 bases outside the gene matches. CDR3 sequence: CASSYGQGALGNIQYF. The CDR3 nucleotides read TGTGCCAGCAGTTACGGTCAGGGGGCGTTGGGAAACATTCAGTACTTC.

The J gene is TRBJ2-7, the V gene TRBV27, with 15 nucleotides matching TRBD2. Losses at the gene ends were 5 bases for V and 3 bases for J; bases not matched to a gene: 20. CDR3 length equals 21 residues. CDR1 is MNHEY and CDR2 is SMNVEV in the germline V gene (reference sequence). CDR3 protein: CASSLTFGLAGGPSFFYEQYF. CDR3 bases: TGTGCCAGCAGTCTAACCTTTGGACTAGCGGGAGGGCCGAGTTTTTTCTACGAGCAGTACTTC.

V gene TRBV4-1 combines with J gene TRBJ2-7, with 7 bases lining up with TRBD1. J lost 2 bases, V lost 0 bases, and 7 bases had no gene match. CDR1 is MGHRA and CDR2 is YSYEKL in the germline V gene. The CDR3 is 16 amino acids. CDR3 DNA sequence: TGCGCCAGCAGCCAAGAGCCGGGACAGCGAGCCTACGAGCAGTACTTC. Residues: CASSQEPGQRAYEQYF.

This chain joins TRBV7-9 and TRBJ2-7; D gene unclear. CDR1 SEHNR and CDR2 FQNEAQ come from the germline V gene (reference sequence). This CDR3 has 16 residues. V was shortened by 5 bases and J by 0 bases, with 17 bases between the two germline ends. CDR3 nucleotides: TGTGCCAGCAGCCCGCCAAGGACCTCGCACTCCTACGAGCAGTACTTC. It encodes CASSPPRTSHSYEQYF.

The chain is built from TRBV19 and TRBJ1-2; TRBD1 agrees at 11 bases. Per the germline V gene, CDR1 is LNHDA and CDR2 is SQIVND (reference sequence). V gave up 9 bases and J gave up 4 bases; unmatched junction bases: 7. The CDR3 sequence is 14 residues long. The CDR3 protein is CASADRGRAYGYTF. The CDR3 bases are TGTGCCAGCGCGGACAGGGGGCGCGCCTATGGCTACACCTTC.

The chain couples TRBV19 to TRBJ2-4, with D uncertain. This CDR3 is built from 14 residues. Germline CDR1 is LNHDA and CDR2 is SQIVND (reference sequence). The germline V and J ends were trimmed by 5 bases and 0 bases, with 8 bases remaining between them. Written as DNA, the CDR3 is TGTGCCAGTAGTGGCCTTCTAGCCAAAAACATTCAGTACTTC. This sequence encodes CASSGLLAKNIQYF.

V usage is TRBV7-2 and J usage is TRBJ1-1; TRBD1 matches at 7 bases. The CDR3 length is 13 residues. V shed 6 bases and J 3 bases; nucleotides not matched to a gene: 4. Per germline, CDR1 SGHTA and CDR2 FQGNSA. CDR3 coding DNA: TGTGCCAGCAGTTTTACAGGGGACACTGAAGCTTTCTTT. Encoded protein: CASSFTGDTEAFF.

The J gene is TRBJ2-3, the V gene TRBV7-9, with TRBD2 matching 7 bases. The CDR3 sequence is 16 residues long. Germline lookup yields CDR1 SEHNR and CDR2 FQNEAQ (reference sequence). V gave up 5 bases and J gave up 3 bases; unmatched junction bases: 11. The CDR3, as DNA: TGTGCCAGCAGCCTATCGGTGGGAGGGGAAACAGATACGCAGTATTTT. It is translated as CASSLSVGGETDTQYF.

The chain joins TRBV7-9 to TRBJ2-1; 8 bases fit TRBD1. Germline V gene sequence: CDR1 SEHNR, CDR2 FQNEAQ (reference sequence). The length of the CDR3 is 15 residues. V shed 5 bases and J 1 base; nucleotides not matched to a gene: 4. The CDR3 here is CASSPGQGSYNEQFF. The DNA for the CDR3 is TGTGCCAGCAGCCCCGGACAGGGTTCCTACAATGAGCAGTTCTTC.

The chain links TRBV6-6 to TRBJ2-1; 9 bases agree with TRBD2. Per germline, CDR1 MNHNY and CDR2 SVGAGI (reference sequence). With 1 base clipped from V and 5 bases from J, the junction kept 3 bases outside the gene matches. This CDR3 is 15 amino acids long. CDR3: CASSYFLAGDNEQFF. The CDR3 bases are TGTGCCAGCAGTTACTTCTTAGCGGGGGACAATGAGCAGTTCTTC.

The chain recombines TRBV18 with TRBJ1-2; D is uncertain. The V gene lost 5 bases and the J gene lost 0 bases, with 10 bases spanning the gap. This CDR3 is built from 14 residues. Germline V CDR1 and CDR2: KGHSH, LQKENI. The CDR3 region is CASSGGVSNYGYTF. DNA of the CDR3: TGTGCCAGCTCAGGAGGCGTATCTAACTATGGCTACACCTTC.

The sample holds one count of this clone. This chain uses TRBV9 with TRBJ1-1; 7 bases are shared with TRBD1. The germline CDR1 and CDR2 sequences are SGDLS and YYNGEE. Trimming at V came to 6 bases and at J to 2 bases, leaving 13 bases not matched to a gene. The length of the CDR3 is 16 residues. CDR3 sequence (DNA): TGTGCCAGCACCCCGGGGGACAGCAGGATAAACACTGAAGCTTTCTTT. Its protein product is CASTPGDSRINTEAFF.

This CDR3 reads CASSPQAAVLHEQFF. CDR3 DNA: TGCGCCAGCAGCCCCCAAGCGGCAGTTCTGCATGAGCAGTTCTTC. The chain carries TRBV4-3 and TRBJ2-1; tentative D call: TRBD2 (5 bases). Per germline, CDR1 LGHNA and CDR2 YSLEER. V was pared by 4 bases and J by 8 bases, with 18 bases between. The CDR3 spans 15 residues.

This clone has just a few counts. The V and J genes are TRBV5-1 and TRBJ1-2; D gene ambiguous. Trimming stripped 5 bases from V and 1 base from J, with 3 bases between. The CDR3 totals 11 residues. From germline, CDR1 is SGHRS and CDR2 YFSETQ. CDR3 nucleotides: TGCGCCAGCAGAAGTAACTATGGCTACACCTTC. It yields the protein CASRSNYGYTF.

The chain joins TRBV11-2 to TRBJ1-1; tentative D call: TRBD1 (5 bases). V was clipped by 2 bases and J by 6 bases, with 16 bases between them. The CDR3 covers 15 residues. Germline CDR1 is SGHAT and CDR2 is FQNNGV. The CDR3 DNA reads TGTGCCAGCAGCTTAACGGGCAGGGAAAATGCTGAAGCTTTCTTT. Protein product: CASSLTGRENAEAFF.

This chain connects TRBV6-4 to TRBJ1-5; 7 positions match TRBD1. Trimming took 5 bases from V and 7 from J; bases not matched to a gene: 8. The CDR3 is 14 residues long. Germline V gene sequence: CDR1 MRHNA, CDR2 SNTAGT. The CDR3 DNA is TGTGCCAGCAGTCCTAACAGGGGAGGGCAGCCCCAGCATTTT. As protein: CASSPNRGGQPQHF.

For the CDR3, the DNA is TGTGCCAGCAGCTTTGCCCGGGGAGGGGGAGAGACCCAGTACTTC. Its translation: CASSFARGGGETQYF. The chain combines TRBV11-2 with TRBJ2-5; perhaps TRBD2 as D (7 bases). The CDR3 runs to 15 residues. With 3 bases removed from V and 4 bases from J, the gap between germline ends came to 15 bases. From germline, CDR1 is SGHAT and CDR2 FQNNGV.

The gene calls are TRBV6-5 and TRBJ2-2, with D maybe TRBD2 (5 bases). CDR1 MNHEY and CDR2 SVGAGI come from the germline V gene. V was trimmed by 10 bases and J by 7 bases, leaving 19 bases between them. This CDR3 has 14 residues. This CDR3 is CATKGSPAVGELFF. The CDR3 nucleotides read TGTGCCACAAAAGGGAGCCCGGCTGTCGGGGAGCTGTTTTTT.

This chain links TRBV28 with TRBJ2-4; tentatively, D is TRBD2 (7 bases). The length of the CDR3 is 17 residues. Trimming cost V 7 bases and J 3 bases, with 22 bases left between them. Germline V gene lookup returns CDR1 MDHEN and CDR2 SYDVKM. The CDR3 DNA sequence: TGTGCCAGCAACCGGGGGGCGGGAGTGGTGAGCAAAAACATTCAGTACTTC. This encodes CASNRGAGVVSKNIQYF.

The V and J genes are TRBV7-9 and TRBJ2-3; 7 positions match TRBD1. Trimming cost V 5 bases and J 2 bases; bases outside gene matches: 13. The CDR3 covers 17 residues. Germline V gene lookup returns CDR1 SEHNR and CDR2 FQNEAQ (reference sequence). The CDR3 reads CASSPQIDRVITDTQYF. The CDR3 DNA is TGTGCCAGCAGCCCGCAGATAGACAGGGTGATCACAGATACGCAGTATTTT.

The genes are TRBV7-5 and TRBJ2-7. TRBV7-5 counts as a pseudogene. The CDR3 spans 14 residues. Here the CDR3 reads CVRSLPGACYEQYF. The CDR3 bases are TGTGTCAGAAGCTTGCCCGGGGCCTGCTACGAGCAGTACTTC.

The rearrangement uses TRBV2 and TRBJ1-6, with TRBD1 as a possible D gene (6 bases). V lost 6 bases to trimming and J lost 10 bases, with 16 bases between them. The CDR3 contains 14 residues. Germline V gene sequence: CDR1 SNHLY, CDR2 FYNNEI. The CDR3 loop reads CASSQGGLWSPLHF. In DNA form, the CDR3 reads TGTGCCAGCAGCCAAGGGGGGCTATGGTCACCCCTCCACTTT.